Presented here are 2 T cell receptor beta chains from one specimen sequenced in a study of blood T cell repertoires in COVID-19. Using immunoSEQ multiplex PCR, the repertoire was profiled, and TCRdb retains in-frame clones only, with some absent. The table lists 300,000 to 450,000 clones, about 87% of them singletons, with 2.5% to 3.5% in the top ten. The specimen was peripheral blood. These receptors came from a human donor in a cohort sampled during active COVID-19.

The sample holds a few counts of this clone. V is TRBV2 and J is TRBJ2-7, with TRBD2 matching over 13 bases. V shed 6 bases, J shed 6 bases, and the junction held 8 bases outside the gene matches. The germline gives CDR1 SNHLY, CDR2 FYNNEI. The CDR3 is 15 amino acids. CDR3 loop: CASSWTSGSGGEQYF. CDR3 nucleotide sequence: TGTGCCAGCAGCTGGACTAGCGGGAGTGGGGGCGAGCAGTACTTC.

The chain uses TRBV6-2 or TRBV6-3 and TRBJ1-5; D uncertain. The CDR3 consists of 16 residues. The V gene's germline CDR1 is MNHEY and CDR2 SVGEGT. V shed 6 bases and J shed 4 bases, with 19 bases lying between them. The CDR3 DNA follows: TGTGCCAGCAGCTCACTTGTGTTGGACTGGAATCAGCCCCAGCATTTT. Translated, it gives CASSSLVLDWNQPQHF.